The rows below give T cell receptor beta chains drawn from one sample of a study of shared clonotypes between healthy human individuals. The method was immunoSEQ multiplex PCR; TCRdb's version includes in-frame clones alone and lacks a portion of them. The repertoire holds roughly 500,000 clones, with roughly 95% as singletons. Sample: naive CD4+ T cells sorted from blood. The receptors derive from a woman under 40 in good health. Each CDR3 is given with its conserved first and last residue. The D gene is left open where the match is weak. Clone size, where shown, is once, few, many, or a class for clones that have expanded.

TRBD1	TRBJ2-1	TRBV19	once	TGTGCCAGTAGTACGCCCAGGGGGTACAATGAGCAGTTCTTC	CASSTPRGYNEQFF
.	TRBJ1-6	TRBV6-5	once	TGTGCCAGCAGTAGGTCAGGGGAGGTGAATTCACCCCTCCACTTT	CASSRSGEVNSPLHF
TRBD1	TRBJ2-7	TRBV4-1	.	TGCGCCAGCAGCCAAGGGCAGGGGGCGCTGACCGAGCAGTACTTC	CASSQGQGALTEQYF
.	TRBJ2-3	TRBV30	.	TGTGCCTGGGACCAGCGGTTCGTGGCAGATACGCAGTATTTT	CAWDQRFVADTQYF
TRBD1	TRBJ2-7	TRBV18	few	TGTGCCAGCTCACCTTCGGGACAGGGCTCGAGGGAGCAGTACTTC	CASSPSGQGSREQYF
TRBD2	TRBJ2-3	TRBV4-1	.	TGCGCCAGCAGCCGCCTGGGGGGGTTAGATACGCAGTATTTT	CASSRLGGLDTQYF
.	TRBJ1-2	TRBV6-5	.	TGTGCCAGCAGTTACTCGGGCCGGACTCCTGGCTACACCTTC	CASSYSGRTPGYTF
TRBD2	TRBJ2-5	TRBV5-6	.	TGTGCCAGCAGGGGACTAGCGGGAGGATGGGGAGAGACCCAGTACTTC	CASRGLAGGWGETQYF
TRBD1	TRBJ2-3	TRBV19	.	TGTGCCAGTAGCCAGGGGGTAGGGGGCACAGATACGCAGTATTTT	CASSQGVGGTDTQYF
TRBD2	TRBJ2-5	TRBV5-1	.	TGCGCCAGCAGCTTTGGCCTAGCGGGGGAAGAGACCCAGTACTTC	CASSFGLAGEETQYF
.	TRBJ1-1	TRBV28	.	TGTGCCAGCAGTTTTTCCAGGAGCTTTATGAACACTGAAGCTTTCTTT	CASSFSRSFMNTEAFF
TRBD1	TRBJ2-1	TRBV10-1	.	TGCGCCAGCAGTCTACACGGGACAGGGTATCATGAGCAGTTCTTC	CASSLHGTGYHEQFF
.	TRBJ1-1	TRBV7-9	.	TGTGCCAGCAGCCACACCAGTCCGAGCACTGAAGCTTTCTTT	CASSHTSPSTEAFF
.	TRBJ2-7	TRBV28	.	TGTGCCAGCAGCCCGGGACACATCGACGAGCAGTACTTC	CASSPGHIDEQYF
.	TRBJ1-1	TRBV12-5	.	TGTGCTAGTGGTCCTGACAGGACGAACACTGAAGCTTTCTTT	CASGPDRTNTEAFF
.	TRBJ2-3	TRBV2	.	TGTGCCAGCAGTGAAGCGCTGGCGGCCGCCACCCCGGCAGATACGCAGTATTTT	CASSEALAAATPADTQYF
TRBD2	TRBJ2-4	TRBV28	.	TGTGCCAGCAGTTTAGGGGGTAGCGGGAGCTTCGCCAAAAACATTCAGTACTTC	CASSLGGSGSFAKNIQYF
.	TRBJ2-3	TRBV30	.	TGTGCCTGGAAATTGAGGGGCACAGATACGCAGTATTTT	CAWKLRGTDTQYF
.	TRBJ1-4	TRBV29-1	once	TGCAGCGTTGTAACGACAACTAATGAAAAACTGTTTTTT	CSVVTTTNEKLFF
.	TRBJ2-6	TRBV11-2	.	TGTGCCAGCAGCGCCTCCTGGGGGTCGGTGACTGGGGCCAACGTCCTGACTTTC	CASSASWGSVTGANVLTF
TRBD2	TRBJ2-5	TRBV28	.	TGTGCCAGCAGCTCGGGGAGGGATCCCCAGTACTTC	CASSSGRDPQYF
.	TRBJ1-5	TRBV23-1	.	TGCGCCAGCACTCTCGACCGCCGCAATCAGCCCCAGCATTTT	CASTLDRRNQPQHF
.	TRBJ1-1	TRBV19	.	TGTGCCAGTAGTAGCTCCCTTGGGTACACTGAAGCTTTCTTT	CASSSSLGYTEAFF
.	TRBJ2-3	TRBV6-5	.	TGTGCCAGCAGTCGCCTCCAGACAGATACGCAGTATTTT	CASSRLQTDTQYF
.	TRBJ2-2	TRBV7-9	.	TGTGCCAGCAGCTCTTCCGGGACCCCGAGGGGCGGGGAGCTGTTTTTT	CASSSSGTPRGGELFF
TRBD1	TRBJ1-4	TRBV30	.	TGTGCCTCAACGGGACAGAATAATGAAAAACTGTTTTTT	CASTGQNNEKLFF
.	TRBJ2-7	TRBV14	.	TGTGCCAGCAGCGATCCGGGACTTAGCATCTACGAGCAGTACTTC	CASSDPGLSIYEQYF
.	TRBJ2-7	TRBV10-2	.	TGCGCCAGCAGGGCAGGGCCCTTGAGGGAGCAGTACTTC	CASRAGPLREQYF
TRBD2	TRBJ2-3	TRBV10-3	once	TGTGCCATCACTCCCGGGACTAGCGGGGGAACAGATACGCAGTATTTT	CAITPGTSGGTDTQYF
.	TRBJ2-3	TRBV19	once	TGTGCCAGTAGTATGTCGGCAGGGAGTCCCACAGATACGCAGTATTTT	CASSMSAGSPTDTQYF
.	TRBJ1-6	TRBV11-3	.	TGTGCCAGCAGCTTAACGGAAATATCACCCCTCCACTTT	CASSLTEISPLHF
.	TRBJ1-4	TRBV10-3	.	TGTGCCATCAGTGCGGACAAGACCTCAACTAATGAAAAACTGTTTTTT	CAISADKTSTNEKLFF
.	TRBJ1-5	TRBV28	.	TGTGCCAGCGCAAGGGAGCGACAGTTCAATCAGCCCCAGCATTTT	CASARERQFNQPQHF
TRBD2	TRBJ2-1	TRBV7-7	.	TGTGCCAGCAGCTTAACCGGGACTAGCCCCAACAATGAGCAGTTCTTC	CASSLTGTSPNNEQFF
.	TRBJ2-2	TRBV5-1	.	TGCGCCGGAGGTCCGGGGAACACCGGGGAGCTGTTTTTT	CAGGPGNTGELFF
.	TRBJ2-1	TRBV5-4	.	TGTGCCAGCAGCTTGGCCTCATATGGAGAGCAGTTCTTC	CASSLASYGEQFF
.	TRBJ2-7	TRBV5-1	.	TGCGCCAGCAGCTTGGTAGTAGCCGCCTCCTACGAGCAGTACTTC	CASSLVVAASYEQYF
.	TRBJ2-5	TRBV28	.	TGTGCCAGCAGTTTTGGGGGGCCCTCTCCCCAAGAGACCCAGTACTTC	CASSFGGPSPQETQYF
TRBD1	TRBJ1-5	TRBV7-9	few	TGTGCCAGCAGCGGGCACAGGGACAGTCAGCCCCAGCATTTT	CASSGHRDSQPQHF